This T cell receptor beta chain was captured by sequencing in a study of T cells in Graves' hyperthyroidism and ophthalmopathy. As for the study in general: At the time of initial diagnosis and before any treatment, peripheral blood was collected. Study-level findings and limits: Most thyroid-expanded clonotypes above 0.001 were also found in blood.

The investigators amplified TCR beta CDR3 regions from RNA transcripts. RT-PCR in the first round (using the HTBI primer set) targeted the TCR CDR3. One entry per CDR3 protein, called by TCRdb with MiXCR from the multiplex PCR reads. The sample yields hundreds of thousands of distinct CDR3 sequences, approximately 40% seen once. The sample holds a few counts of this clonotype. Its antigen is unknown. The CDR3 runs 14 residues. The ends lost 6 bases at V and 1 base at J; junction bases unmatched: 4. Per the germline V gene, CDR1 is DFQATT and CDR2 is SNEGSKA (reference sequence). The clonotype comes from a man aged 18 to 30 with Graves' hyperthyroidism. The sequenced sample was blood. This chain links TRBV20-1 with TRBJ2-2; 8 nucleotides agree with TRBD1. CDR3 coding DNA: TGCAGTGCCGGGACAGGATTGAACACCGGGGAGCTGTTTTTT. Protein sequence: CSAGTGLNTGELFF.